The TCR beta chain under discussion was sequenced for a study of T cell responses to AZD1222 COVID-19 vaccine. Whole-study findings and limits: Clonal diversity may have been underestimated in mostly white British donors. Repertoires were obtained only post-peak T cell response.

Produced via immunoSEQ multiplex PCR; TCRdb's table is partial and in-frame only. The table has about 140,000 clones, about 86% seen once. This CDR3 spans 16 amino acids. In germline, CDR1 is PRHDT, CDR2 FYEKMQ (reference sequence). The V and J ends lost 5 bases and 2 bases, in that order; junction bases with no gene match: 5. A note on this clone: Antigen specificity is unknown.

The clonotype originates from an adult in good health. The specimen comprised peripheral blood, sampled on day 0 of AZD1222 vaccination. The V call is TRBV13, the J call TRBJ2-1; TRBD2 matches at 11 bases. CDR3 sequence reads: CASSRRLAGTYNEQFF. The CDR3 region has the DNA TGTGCCAGCAGCAGGAGACTAGCGGGAACCTACAATGAGCAGTTCTTC. Full variable domain (missing parts from reference TRBV13 and TRBJ2-1): AAGVIQSPRHLIKEKRETATLKCYPIPRHDTVYWYQQGPGQDPQFLISFYEKMQSDKGSIPDRFSAQQFSDYHSELNMSSLELGDSALYFCASSRRLAGTYNEQFFGPGTRLTVL.